The 18 T cell receptor beta chains below were found in one sample sequenced in a study of cytomegalovirus exposure and HLA in healthy donors. The table came from immunoSEQ multiplex PCR; TCRdb's copy has only in-frame clones and leaves some out. The sample lists a few hundred thousand clones, around 86% occurring once. Sequencing input: PBMCs. These receptors were obtained from a woman aged 18-29 years in good health and CMV-seronegative.

This clone was seen a single time. V is TRBV7-9 and J is TRBJ1-2; the match to TRBD1 covers 7 bases. The CDR3 runs 14 residues. J gave up 2 bases and V 0 bases, and 0 bases lay outside the gene matches. The germline V gene encodes CDR1 SEHNR and CDR2 FQNEAQ (reference sequence). CDR3 coding DNA: TGTGCCAGCAGCTTAGCGACAGGGAACTATGGCTACACCTTC. This codes for CASSLATGNYGYTF. Supplemented by reference TRBV7-9 and TRBJ1-2, the full variable domain reads DTGVSQNPRHKITKRGQNVTFRCDPISEHNRLYWYRQTLGQGPEFLTYFQNEAQLEKSRLLSDRFSAERPKGSFSTLEIQRTEQGDSAMYLCASSLATGNYGYTFGSGTRLTVV.

The rearrangement uses TRBV27 and TRBJ2-7, with 11 nucleotides matching TRBD1. V trimming: 6 bases; J trimming: 5 bases; junction bases outside the gene matches: 6. This CDR3 region has 14 residues. Germline V lookup: CDR1 MNHEY, CDR2 SMNVEV (reference sequence). CDR3 residues: CASRTGTGGNEQYF. The CDR3 nucleotides read TGTGCCAGCAGGACCGGGACAGGGGGTAACGAGCAGTACTTC.

This chain joins TRBV16 and TRBJ1-1; D is possibly TRBD1 (6 bases). Germline lookup yields CDR1 KGHSY and CDR2 FQNENV. V was cut by 5 bases and J by 4 bases, with 11 bases left in between. The CDR3 contains 13 residues. The CDR3 is CASSATGFTEAFF. Here the CDR3 DNA reads TGTGCCAGCAGCGCAACAGGGTTCACTGAAGCTTTCTTT. Combining the CDR3 with reference TRBV16 and TRBJ1-1 gives the whole variable domain GEEVAQTPKHLVRGEGQKAKLYCAPIKGHSYVFWYQQVLKNEFKFLISFQNENVFDETGMPKERFSAKCLPNSPCSLEIQATKLEDSAVYFCASSATGFTEAFFGQGTRLTVV.

As to this clone: Germline and junction disagree at one end, which may indicate a read error. The chain joins TRBV4-1 to TRBJ2-3; weak D call: TRBD1 (6 bases). Per the germline V gene, CDR1 is MGHRA and CDR2 is YSYEKL. This CDR3 has 15 amino acids. This CDR3 is CASSQGGGGPDTQYF. CDR3 in DNA: TGCGCCAGCAGTCAAGGTGGGGGCGGCCCAGATACGCAGTATTTT.

This CDR3 is CASSHRGTDTQYF. For the CDR3, the DNA is TGTGCCAGCAGCCACCGAGGGACAGATACGCAGTATTTT. V usage is TRBV5-6 and J usage is TRBJ2-3; a possible D gene is TRBD2 (5 bases). V lost 4 bases and J 3 bases, leaving 9 bases between the germline ends. CDR1 and CDR2 from the germline V gene are SGHDT and YYEEEE. The CDR3 contains 13 residues.

V usage is TRBV6-5 and J usage is TRBJ2-1; tentative D call: TRBD2 (5 bases). The length of the CDR3 is 16 residues. Per germline, CDR1 MNHEY and CDR2 SVGAGI. Trimming took 4 bases from V and 0 from J, leaving 13 bases between them. CDR3 amino acids: CASSSDVAHSYNEQFF. The DNA of the CDR3 is TGTGCCAGCAGTTCCGATGTAGCGCACTCCTACAATGAGCAGTTCTTC.

The V gene is TRBV7-2, the J gene TRBJ2-7; a weak D match, TRBD2 (5 bases). The germline CDR1 and CDR2 sequences are SGHTA and FQGNSA. CDR3 length: 13 amino acids. V gave up 5 bases and J gave up 2 bases, with 10 bases separating them. CDR3 nucleotides: TGTGCCAGCAGCGTGAGCGGTACCTACGAGCAGTACTTC. Its translation is CASSVSGTYEQYF.

To note about this clone: This sample also contains other DNA sequences that code for the same CDR3. V gene TRBV4-1 combines with J gene TRBJ2-3, with 12 bases aligning to TRBD2. Unmatched junction bases numbered 4, after V lost 6 bases and J lost 3 bases. The germline gives CDR1 MGHRA, CDR2 YSYEKL. The CDR3 loop spans 15 amino acids. This CDR3 is CASSPTSGGTDTQYF. The CDR3 DNA reads TGCGCCAGCAGTCCGACTAGCGGGGGTACAGATACGCAGTATTTT.

The chain recombines TRBV7-6 with TRBJ2-5; a possible D gene is TRBD1 (6 bases). The CDR3 is made up of 15 amino acids. Germline CDR1 reads SGHVS; CDR2 reads FNYEAQ. V lost 5 bases and J lost 4, with 17 bases in between. CDR3 sequence: CASSPNAGASETQYF. For the CDR3, the DNA is TGTGCCAGCAGCCCGAATGCAGGGGCGTCAGAGACCCAGTACTTC.

J is TRBJ1-2 and V is TRBV6-5; 9 positions agree with TRBD1. Germline trimming cut 7 bases from V and 4 bases from J; bases unmatched to any gene: 7. Germline V gene sequence: CDR1 MNHEY, CDR2 SVGAGI. CDR3 length: 14 amino acids. The CDR3 region has the DNA TGTGCCAGCATGACGGGACAGGGATTCTATGGCTACACCTTC. Residues: CASMTGQGFYGYTF.

The J gene is TRBJ2-7, the V gene TRBV4-1; TRBD2 agrees at 9 bases. V was clipped by 8 bases and J by 2 bases; unmatched bases: 7. The CDR3 has 14 residues. Germline assignment: CDR1 MGHRA and CDR2 YSYEKL. Here the CDR3 reads CASAPRGGPYEQYF. In DNA form, the CDR3 reads TGCGCCAGCGCACCGCGGGGGGGCCCCTACGAGCAGTACTTC.

This chain connects TRBV28 to TRBJ1-2, with 7 positions matching TRBD1. CDR1 MDHEN and CDR2 SYDVKM come from the germline V gene. V lost 5 bases to trimming and J lost 4 bases; unmatched junction nucleotides: 7. The CDR3 is 14 amino acids. This CDR3 reads CASSPGQTFYGYTF. The DNA of the CDR3 is TGTGCCAGCAGTCCGGGACAGACCTTCTATGGCTACACCTTC.

The chain recombines TRBV7-9 with TRBJ2-1, with 12 bases lining up with TRBD2. The CDR3 totals 16 residues. After removal of 6 bases from V and 7 bases from J, the junction contained 10 bases not matched to a gene. Looked up from germline, CDR1 is SEHNR and CDR2 is FQNEAQ (reference sequence). CDR3 in amino acids: CASRTTGLAGRNEQFF. In DNA form, the CDR3 reads TGTGCCAGCAGGACTACAGGACTAGCGGGAAGGAATGAGCAGTTCTTC.

This chain joins TRBV28 and TRBJ2-5; weak D call: TRBD2 (6 bases). Germline CDR1 and CDR2: MDHEN and SYDVKM. The germline V and J ends were trimmed by 3 bases and 9 bases, with 8 bases remaining between them. This CDR3 is 11 amino acids long. CDR3 sequence (DNA): TGTGCCAGCAGTTTCGCGGGACCCCAGTACTTC. Translation gives CASSFAGPQYF.

This sequence joins TRBV4-1 and TRBJ1-2; possible D gene TRBD1, 6 bases. The CDR3 totals 15 residues. Germline CDR1 MGHRA, CDR2 YSYEKL. V was trimmed by 1 base and J by 4 bases, leaving 13 bases between them. This chain's CDR3 is CASSQGQGMAYGYTF. The DNA of the CDR3 is TGCGCCAGCAGCCAAGGTCAGGGGATGGCCTATGGCTACACCTTC.

The rearrangement links TRBV27 to TRBJ2-3; 8 bases are shared with TRBD2. With V trimmed by 2 bases and J by 6 bases, 7 bases remained unmatched. Germline CDR1 is MNHEY and CDR2 is SMNVEV (reference sequence). CDR3 size: 15 residues. The CDR3 nucleotides are TGTGCCAGCAGTTTAGTCTGGTTAGCGGGGGATACGCAGTATTTT. Translating gives CASSLVWLAGDTQYF.

Comment on this clone: Different DNA sequences within this sample yield the same CDR3. The rearrangement uses TRBV27 and TRBJ2-1, with 7 bases fitting TRBD2. CDR3 length equals 15 residues. Trimming cost V 3 bases and J 0 bases; bases outside gene matches: 2. Germline V lookup: CDR1 MNHEY, CDR2 SMNVEV (reference sequence). CDR3 coding DNA: TGTGCCAGCAGTTTGGGGGGGAGCTCCTACAATGAGCAGTTCTTC. Amino acid sequence: CASSLGGSSYNEQFF.

A note on this clone: This CDR3 is also generated by other DNA sequences in the sample. This chain connects TRBV18 to TRBJ1-1; D is unclear. The length of the CDR3 is 13 residues. Deletions cut 2 bases from V and 2 bases from J, with 6 bases between. CDR1 is KGHSH, CDR2 LQKENI, per germline. CDR3 region: CASSPTLNTEAFF. Here the CDR3 DNA reads TGTGCCAGCTCACCAACACTAAACACTGAAGCTTTCTTT.